One and the same sample provided the 10 T cell receptor beta chains below, sequenced in a study of glioma-infiltrating T cells. TCR alpha and beta CDR3 regions were amplified from RNA using iRepertoire nested multiplex PCR. TCRdb used MiXCR to reprocess the multiplex PCR reads, holding one entry per CDR3 protein. The sample has roughly 120,000 distinct CDR3 sequences; less than 30% are singletons. The source material was glioma tissue, nonneoplastic brain tissue, or PBMCs (not recorded which). The source of these receptors is a human donor with low-grade glioma or glioblastoma, undergoing nonglioma brain surgery, or in good health (not recorded which).

This clonotype was picked up many times. The rearrangement links TRBV7-2 to TRBJ2-4, with 7 positions matching TRBD1. Trimming cost V 5 bases and J 7 bases; bases outside gene matches: 5. The CDR3 runs to 13 residues. The germline V gene has CDR1 SGHTA and CDR2 FQGNSA. CDR3 loop: CASSPHRGNIQYF. The CDR3 nucleotides are TGTGCCAGCAGCCCACACAGGGGTAACATTCAGTACTTC.

Remarks on this clonotype: A read error may account for a junction end that differs from germline. The rearrangement joins TRBV19 to TRBJ1-1; D gene uncertain. Germline lookup yields CDR1 LNHDA and CDR2 SQIVND (reference sequence). The CDR3 loop spans 12 amino acids. DNA of the CDR3: TGTGCCAGTAGTATAAGGTACACAGAAGCTTTCTTT. This translates into CASSIRYTEAFF.

This clonotype came up many times. The chain combines TRBV28 with TRBJ2-1; maybe TRBD1 (6 bases). CDR1 is MDHEN and CDR2 is SYDVKM in the germline V gene. V was cut by 5 bases and J by 7 bases, with 15 bases left in between. The CDR3 has 14 residues. The DNA for the CDR3 is TGTGCCAGCAGTCTTAGGGGGTTGGTGAATGAGCAGTTCTTC. Translating gives CASSLRGLVNEQFF.

Many counts were recorded for this clonotype. The chain has TRBV27 and TRBJ2-1; TRBD1 is a possible D gene (5 bases). Germline CDR1 is MNHEY and CDR2 is SMNVEV (reference sequence). Trimming stripped 2 bases from V and 7 bases from J, with 9 bases between. The CDR3 totals 13 residues. CDR3 sequence: CASSLGAANEQFF. CDR3 nucleotides: TGTGCCAGCAGTTTAGGGGCGGCTAATGAGCAGTTCTTC.

This clonotype was seen repeatedly, ten times or more. The gene calls are TRBV6-2 or TRBV6-3 and TRBJ2-1, with D tentatively TRBD2 (8 bases). V lost 6 bases and J 9 bases, leaving 21 bases between the germline ends. The germline V gene has CDR1 MNHEY and CDR2 SVGEGT. The CDR3 consists of 15 residues. The CDR3: CASRYRGAGGGEQFF. CDR3 coding DNA: TGTGCCAGCAGGTACAGGGGCGCCGGGGGGGGTGAGCAGTTCTTC.

This clonotype showed up many times. The chain uses TRBV7-2 and TRBJ2-3, with D uncertain. The V gene lost 3 bases and the J gene lost 10 bases, with 11 bases spanning the gap. This CDR3 has 12 residues. The germline V gene has CDR1 SGHTA and CDR2 FQGNSA. CDR3 sequence reads: CASSFVSNAQYF. CDR3 sequence (DNA): TGTGCCAGCAGCTTCGTTAGTAATGCGCAGTATTTT.

This clonotype has a count of ten or more. The chain couples TRBV3-1 to TRBJ1-5; D is possibly TRBD1 (5 bases). With 1 base removed from V and 5 bases from J, the gap between germline ends came to 12 bases. In germline, CDR1 is LGHDT, CDR2 YNNKEL (reference sequence). The length of the CDR3 is 15 residues. Here the CDR3 reads CASSQAKGGDQPQHF. CDR3 coding DNA: TGTGCCAGCAGCCAAGCTAAGGGAGGGGATCAGCCCCAGCATTTT.

This clonotype was picked up a small number of times. The rearrangement links TRBV29-1 to TRBJ2-1, with TRBD2 identical over 8 bases. V lost 4 bases to trimming and J lost 5 bases; unmatched junction nucleotides: 7. The CDR3 length is 14 residues. The germline V gene encodes CDR1 SQVTM and CDR2 ANQGSEA. CDR3 in DNA: TGCAGCGTTGGTCTCGCGGGAGGACACAATGAGCAGTTCTTC. It codes for CSVGLAGGHNEQFF.

This clonotype was counted many times. The chain recombines TRBV4-3 with TRBJ2-7; D may be TRBD1 (6 bases). The CDR3 totals 13 residues. V lost 0 bases to trimming and J lost 9 bases, with 12 bases between them. The germline gives CDR1 LGHNA, CDR2 YSLEER. The CDR3: CASSQDKGRGQYF. The CDR3 DNA reads as TGCGCCAGCAGCCAAGATAAGGGCAGGGGGCAGTACTTC.

This clonotype was recorded many times. The chain joins TRBV20-1 to TRBJ2-1; 8 bases align to TRBD2. Per the germline V gene, CDR1 is DFQATT and CDR2 is SNEGSKA (reference sequence). The CDR3 is made up of 14 amino acids. Germline trimming cut 4 bases from V and 8 bases from J; bases unmatched to any gene: 10. The CDR3 nucleotides are TGCAGTGCTAAGCCGGGACTAGTGAAAGATGAGCAGTTCTTC. Its protein is CSAKPGLVKDEQFF.